The 28 T cell receptor beta chains given below trace back to one sample, sequenced in a study of cytomegalovirus exposure and HLA in healthy donors (dated by TCRdb to 2016 to 2017). The library was prepared using the immunoSEQ multiplex PCR assay. Held by TCRdb, this immuneACCESS table contains in-frame sequences only and omits some clones. Under half of the omission traces to an unresolved V gene where checked; the cause of the rest is unknown. For this sample the table gives about 140,000 clones, of which 85% to 90% were detected only once. Clones ranked in the top ten supply approximately 10% of the sample. Material for sequencing was PBMCs. The receptors originated from a man between 18 and 29 years old in good health and CMV-seropositive.

This clone was counted once. The chain uses TRBV2 and TRBJ1-2; D is undetermined. CDR1 is SNHLY, CDR2 FYNNEI, per germline. The CDR3 is 14 amino acids. Trimming shortened V by 6 bases and J by 6 bases, and 17 bases separated the two germline ends. CDR3 nucleotides: TGTGCCAGCAGGACTTGGGTGTTGGGTGATGGCTACACCTTC. Amino acids: CASRTWVLGDGYTF.

The rearrangement uses TRBV2 and TRBJ2-7, with TRBD1 as a possible D gene (6 bases). Germline V lookup: CDR1 SNHLY, CDR2 FYNNEI. This CDR3 spans 12 amino acids. V was pared by 6 bases and J by 5 bases, with 11 bases between. The CDR3 DNA is TGTGCCAGCAGGGGGGACACTAACGAGCAGTACTTC. As protein: CASRGDTNEQYF.

This clone was observed a single time. This chain links TRBV18 with TRBJ1-5; tentative D call: TRBD1 (6 bases). V lost 5 bases to trimming and J lost 4 bases, with 15 bases between them. The CDR3 runs to 15 residues. Germline V gene lookup returns CDR1 KGHSH and CDR2 LQKENI. CDR3 nucleotides: TGTGCCAGCTCAGGACAGCAGTCCCGGAATCAGCCCCAGCATTTT. Translated: CASSGQQSRNQPQHF.

The V and J genes are TRBV2 and TRBJ2-1; D might be TRBD1 (6 bases). The CDR3 covers 14 residues. CDR1 is SNHLY and CDR2 is FYNNEI in the germline V gene. V was pared by 4 bases and J by 9 bases, with 16 bases between. The CDR3: CASSGTVWTSEQFF. The CDR3, as DNA: TGTGCCAGCAGTGGGACAGTTTGGACATCTGAGCAGTTCTTC.

This clone was observed once. This rearrangement joins TRBV23-1 to TRBJ1-1, with D possibly TRBD1 on 6 matching bases. TRBV23-1 qualifies as an ORF whose function is uncertain. The ends were cut back, 0 bases at V and 3 bases at J, with 23 bases in the middle. The CDR3 sequence is 19 residues long. The CDR3 spells CASSQSNREGGMDYTEAFF. The CDR3 nucleotides read TGCGCCAGCAGTCAATCAAACAGGGAGGGGGGTATGGATTACACTGAAGCTTTCTTT.

This clone was counted once. V gene TRBV11-2 combines with J gene TRBJ2-1; TRBD2 aligns across 14 bases. V lost 1 base, J lost 10 bases, and 9 bases stayed unmatched. Germline CDR1 SGHAT, CDR2 FQNNGV. The CDR3 has 17 amino acids. CDR3 bases: TGTGCCAGCAGCTTAGTAGTCGGGACTAGCGGGGGTTTGGAGCAGTTCTTC. It yields the protein CASSLVVGTSGGLEQFF.

The chain has TRBV7-3 and TRBJ2-2, with TRBD2 identical over 9 bases. The CDR3 spans 16 residues. V shed 2 bases and J 2 bases; nucleotides not matched to a gene: 3. CDR1 and CDR2 from the germline V gene are SGHTA and FQGTGA. The CDR3: CASSLAGGINTGELFF. The CDR3 DNA is TGTGCCAGCAGCTTAGCGGGAGGGATTAACACCGGGGAGCTGTTTTTT.

The rearrangement uses TRBV27 and TRBJ2-2, with 8 bases lining up with TRBD2. The trim removed 8 bases at V and 4 bases at J, leaving 15 bases unmatched. Germline CDR1 and CDR2: MNHEY and SMNVEV (reference sequence). The CDR3 runs 17 residues. Here the CDR3 DNA reads TGTGCCAGCCGCACCCTTGGGCTAGCGGGTGGCACCGGGGAGCTGTTTTTT. Translation: CASRTLGLAGGTGELFF.

This rearrangement joins TRBV6-1 to TRBJ1-3; D uncertain. From germline, CDR1 is MNHNS and CDR2 SASEGT. The CDR3 length is 15 residues. Trimming shortened V by 3 bases and J by 0 bases, and 9 bases separated the two germline ends. The CDR3 DNA is TGTGCCAGCAGTGACAGGCCCGACTCTGGAAACACCATATATTTT. This gives the protein CASSDRPDSGNTIYF.

The chain links TRBV14 to TRBJ1-4; D gene ambiguous. The CDR3 runs 15 residues. Trimming cost V 4 bases and J 8 bases, with 17 bases left between them. Per the germline V gene, CDR1 is SGHDN and CDR2 is FVKESK. The CDR3: CASSPLPGEGEKLFF. CDR3 in DNA: TGTGCCAGCAGCCCCCTGCCTGGAGAAGGAGAAAAACTGTTTTTT.

This chain links TRBV10-3 with TRBJ1-3; the D is unclear. This CDR3 contains 13 residues. Trimming took off 8 bases at V and 2 bases at J, with 10 bases between the two ends. CDR1 is ENHRY and CDR2 is SYGVKD in the germline V gene. The DNA of the CDR3 is TGTGCCATCTCGGAGATCCCTGGAAACACCATATATTTT. This encodes CAISEIPGNTIYF.

The chain has TRBV10-3 and TRBJ2-2; D is unresolved. Trimming took off 1 base at V and 2 bases at J, with 8 bases between the two ends. This CDR3 spans 15 amino acids. Germline CDR1 ENHRY, CDR2 SYGVKD. This chain's CDR3 is CAISEFNSNTGELFF. The CDR3 DNA reads TGTGCCATCAGTGAGTTTAACTCCAACACCGGGGAGCTGTTTTTT.

In its sample, this clone was seen once. The genes are TRBV14 and TRBJ2-2, with 9 bases matching TRBD1. The length of the CDR3 is 16 residues. Losses at the gene ends were 0 bases for V and 6 bases for J; bases not matched to a gene: 5. Per the germline V gene, CDR1 is SGHDN and CDR2 is FVKESK. CDR3 in DNA: TGTGCCAGCAGCCAAGACGCACAGGGGGCGGCCGGGGAGCTGTTTTTT. Translation gives CASSQDAQGAAGELFF.

The chain joins TRBV7-2 to TRBJ1-5; D not resolved. The germline V gene encodes CDR1 SGHTA and CDR2 FQGNSA. This CDR3 is built from 13 residues. Trimming shortened V by 3 bases and J by 4 bases, and 7 bases separated the two germline ends. The CDR3 region is CASSLVANQPQHF. CDR3 bases: TGTGCCAGCAGCTTGGTAGCTAATCAGCCCCAGCATTTT.

The rearrangement links TRBV10-1 to TRBJ1-2, with 9 nucleotides matching TRBD1. CDR3 length: 13 amino acids. In germline, CDR1 is WNHNN, CDR2 SYGVQD (reference sequence). Germline trimming cut 5 bases from V and 6 bases from J; bases unmatched to any gene: 4. The CDR3 reads CASSTGQGHGYTF. In DNA form, the CDR3 reads TGCGCCAGCAGTACTGGACAGGGGCATGGCTACACCTTC.

The rearrangement uses TRBV7-2 and TRBJ1-5; possible D gene TRBD1, 5 bases. This CDR3 contains 15 residues. Germline CDR1 reads SGHTA; CDR2 reads FQGNSA. The V end was cut by 4 bases, the J end by 3 bases, with 13 bases between. The CDR3 DNA sequence: TGTGCCAGCAGCTCTGGGGGGGGAATCAATCAGCCCCAGCATTTT. Its translation is CASSSGGGINQPQHF.

V and J are TRBV4-2 and TRBJ2-6, with a tentative D call TRBD1 (5 bases). The V end lost 0 bases, the J end lost 1 base, and 7 bases lay between the germline ends. Germline V lookup: CDR1 LGHNA, CDR2 YNFKEQ. The CDR3 consists of 16 residues. The CDR3: CASSQDGASGANVLTF. In nucleotides, the CDR3 is TGTGCCAGCAGCCAAGATGGGGCTTCTGGGGCCAACGTCCTGACTTTC.

V gene TRBV2 combines with J gene TRBJ1-5; a possible D gene is TRBD1 (6 bases). Trimming removed 3 bases at V and 1 base at J, with 10 bases between. Germline CDR1 SNHLY, CDR2 FYNNEI. The length of the CDR3 is 15 residues. CDR3 nucleotide sequence: TGTGCCAGCAGTGAGCAGCAGGGGAGCAATCAGCCCCAGCATTTT. This codes for CASSEQQGSNQPQHF.

The genes are TRBV19 and TRBJ1-6; 8 positions match TRBD1. Germline CDR1 reads LNHDA; CDR2 reads SQIVND (reference sequence). The CDR3 sequence is 15 residues long. J lost 5 bases, V lost 6 bases, and 6 bases had no gene match. CDR3 bases: TGTGCCAGTAGCCCAAAACAGGGGGATAATTCACCCCTCCACTTT. It codes for CASSPKQGDNSPLHF. Full variable domain (outside the CDR3, taken from reference TRBV19 and TRBJ1-6): DGGITQSPKYLFRKEGQNVTLSCEQNLNHDAMYWYRQDPGQGLRLIYYSQIVNDFQKGDIAEGYSVSREKKESFPLTVTSAQKNPTAFYLCASSPKQGDNSPLHFGNGTRLTVT.

The J gene is TRBJ2-1, the V gene TRBV15; tentative D call: TRBD2 (6 bases). V lost 1 base and J lost 3, with 13 bases in between. Germline lookup yields CDR1 LNHNV and CDR2 YYDKDF (reference sequence). CDR3 length equals 16 residues. The CDR3 DNA follows: TGTGCCACCAGCAGAGGGACCCAGGACTACTACAATGAGCAGTTCTTC. Translated: CATSRGTQDYYNEQFF.

CDR3 sequence: CASSPIGQGENIQYF. CDR3 in DNA: TGTGCCAGCAGTCCTATAGGACAGGGAGAGAACATTCAGTACTTC. The gene calls are TRBV28 and TRBJ2-4; 8 bases align to TRBD1. In germline, CDR1 is MDHEN, CDR2 SYDVKM. The CDR3 spans 15 residues. V dropped 5 bases and J dropped 7; count of bases not matched to a gene: 10.

The rearrangement joins TRBV5-1 to TRBJ2-7; possibly TRBD1 for D (6 bases). The germline V gene has CDR1 SGHRS and CDR2 YFSETQ. This CDR3 has 16 amino acids. V was pared by 3 bases and J by 2 bases, with 18 bases between. The CDR3 coding sequence is TGCGCCAGCAGCTCCGACCGGCAGGGGACCACCTACGAGCAGTACTTC. It translates to CASSSDRQGTTYEQYF.

This chain connects TRBV7-3 to TRBJ2-1; possibly TRBD1 for D (6 bases). The CDR3 spans 15 residues. Trimming pared 4 bases from V and 4 bases from J, leaving 14 bases between. CDR1 is SGHTA and CDR2 is FQGTGA in the germline V gene. Here the CDR3 reads CASSSLTGLYNEQFF. The CDR3 DNA reads as TGTGCCAGCAGCTCCCTGACAGGACTGTACAATGAGCAGTTCTTC.

To note about this clone: The sample has other DNA sequences that encode this CDR3 too. The chain carries TRBV27 and TRBJ2-7, with 7 positions matching TRBD2. The V segment lost 4 bases and the J segment 2 bases; nucleotides outside the gene matches: 5. Germline V gives CDR1 MNHEY, CDR2 SMNVEV (reference sequence). This CDR3 contains 14 residues. The CDR3 reads CASSSGLGAYEQYF. CDR3 nucleotides: TGTGCCAGCAGTTCCGGACTAGGAGCCTACGAGCAGTACTTC.

The chain recombines TRBV19 with TRBJ2-1; D unclear. Germline V gives CDR1 LNHDA, CDR2 SQIVND (reference sequence). V was trimmed by 8 bases and J by 2 bases, leaving 16 bases between them. The CDR3 consists of 15 residues. The CDR3 reads CASSPGSGPYNEQFF. DNA for the CDR3: TGTGCCAGTTCGCCCGGTTCAGGCCCCTACAATGAGCAGTTCTTC.

CDR3 coding DNA: TGTGCCAGCAGCCGGGTGGATCGTAACCAAGAGACCCAGTACTTC. Residues: CASSRVDRNQETQYF. The chain carries TRBV5-4 and TRBJ2-5; D remains ambiguous. The V gene's germline CDR1 is SGHNT and CDR2 YYREEE (reference sequence). This CDR3 is 15 amino acids long. The V and J ends lost 4 bases and 0 bases respectively, with 13 bases between them.

This rearrangement joins TRBV5-1 to TRBJ1-6, with no clear D. CDR1 SGHRS and CDR2 YFSETQ come from the germline V gene. Trimming left V 3 bases short and J 4 bases short, with 8 bases between. The CDR3 length is 14 residues. The CDR3 loop reads CASSSAEYNSPLHF. The CDR3 DNA reads TGCGCCAGCAGCTCCGCGGAATATAATTCACCCCTCCACTTT.

The V and J genes are TRBV5-5 and TRBJ2-7, with TRBD2 as a possible D gene (5 bases). The germline CDR1 and CDR2 sequences are SGHKS and YYEKEE (reference sequence). The CDR3 is made up of 13 amino acids. V was shortened by 4 bases and J by 2 bases, with 10 bases between the two germline ends. The CDR3, as DNA: TGTGCCAGCAGCCAAACGGGGACCTACGAGCAGTACTTC. It yields the protein CASSQTGTYEQYF. The full variable domain, completed using reference TRBV5-5 and TRBJ2-7, is DAGVTQSPTHLIKTRGQQVTLRCSPISGHKSVSWYQQVLGQGPQFIFQYYEKEERGRGNFPDRFSARQFPNYSSELNVNALLLGDSALYLCASSQTGTYEQYFGPGTRLTVT.